The present T cell receptor (beta chain) was sequenced within a study of T cell changes during pregnancy in multiple sclerosis. This CDR3 has 13 residues. The germline CDR1 and CDR2 sequences are SGHDT and YYEEEE. V gave up 2 bases and J gave up 7 bases, with 13 bases separating them. Method: immunoSEQ multiplex PCR; TCRdb's copy keeps in-frame clones and lacks some. The table includes tens of thousands of clones, around 93% detected once. The TCR sequence derives from a female donor with multiple sclerosis, enrolled in a pregnancy study. Sequencing was performed on CD8+ T cells from peripheral blood mononuclear cells, taken in the second trimester of pregnancy. V and J are TRBV5-6 and TRBJ2-7; possible D gene TRBD2, 7 bases. The CDR3 coding sequence is TGTGCCAGCAGCTTAGGGGGGGTGGGGGAGCAGTACTTC. Translation: CASSLGGVGEQYF.